Here is one T cell receptor beta chain with its context. TCRdb's copy holds only in-frame clones and misses some; the assay was immunoSEQ multiplex PCR. In the table there are fewer than 70,000 clones, over 80% of which are singletons. The source of the sample is a study of T cell changes during pregnancy in multiple sclerosis. The germline CDR1 and CDR2 sequences are MNHNS and SASEGT. V shed 1 base, J shed 0 bases, and the junction held 6 bases outside the gene matches. The CDR3 has 17 amino acids. The sequence was obtained from a female donor in good health, enrolled as a control in a pregnancy study. The sample here was CD8+ T cells from peripheral blood mononuclear cells, taken in the third trimester of pregnancy. The gene calls are TRBV6-1 and TRBJ2-1; TRBD1 matches 7 bases. The CDR3 here is CASSEVGGQSSYNEQFF. Here the CDR3 DNA reads TGTGCCAGCAGTGAAGTTGGGGGACAGAGCTCCTACAATGAGCAGTTCTTC.